The following is a T cell receptor (beta chain) sequence with its context. The CDR3 contains 14 residues. In germline, CDR1 is SQVTM, CDR2 ANQGSEA. With 6 bases removed from V and 0 bases from J, the gap between germline ends came to 15 bases. Original data processing: Estimation of nucleated cell counts relied on the amplification of reference gene primers. Here immunoSEQ multiplex PCR was the method, and the copy in TCRdb shows in-frame clones only, minus some. V and J calls plus clone size are reproduced from that table; the DNA served to infer D and trimming. The sample includes about 50,000 clones, roughly 79% seen only once; the top ten take under 25%. This entry comes from a study of blood T cell repertoires in COVID-19. Turning to the study itself: Acute-phase and convalescent COVID-19 samples originated in the United States, Italy and Spain. Nucleic acid was either cDNA or gDNA, and it came from T cells, B-cell-depleted T cells, or PBMCs.

In Seattle, patients joined the study during active infection and were tracked longitudinally. V gene TRBV29-1 combines with J gene TRBJ2-7; weak D call: TRBD2 (5 bases). The TCR sequence derives from a woman older than 75 with COVID-19, enrolled during active disease. Sequenced sample: peripheral blood. This CDR3 reads CSVGVYGSSYEQYF. DNA for the CDR3: TGCAGCGTCGGGGTCTACGGCAGCTCCTACGAGCAGTACTTC.